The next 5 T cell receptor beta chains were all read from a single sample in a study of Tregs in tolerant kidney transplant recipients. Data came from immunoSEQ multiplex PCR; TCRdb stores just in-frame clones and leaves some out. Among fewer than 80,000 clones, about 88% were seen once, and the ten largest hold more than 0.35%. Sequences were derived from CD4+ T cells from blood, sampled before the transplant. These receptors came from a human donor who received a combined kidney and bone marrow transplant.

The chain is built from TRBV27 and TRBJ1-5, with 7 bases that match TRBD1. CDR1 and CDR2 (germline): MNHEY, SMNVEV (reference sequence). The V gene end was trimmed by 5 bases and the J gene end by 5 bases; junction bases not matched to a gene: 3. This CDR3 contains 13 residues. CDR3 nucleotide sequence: TGTGCCAGCAGTAGAACAGGGGATCAGCCCCAGCATTTT. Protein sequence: CASSRTGDQPQHF.

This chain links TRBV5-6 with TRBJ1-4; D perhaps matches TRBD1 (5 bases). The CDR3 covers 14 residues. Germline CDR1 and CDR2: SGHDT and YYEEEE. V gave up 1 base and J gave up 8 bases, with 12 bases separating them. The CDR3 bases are TGTGCCAGCAGCTTGCTAGGGGTATCGGAAAAACTGTTTTTT. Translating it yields CASSLLGVSEKLFF. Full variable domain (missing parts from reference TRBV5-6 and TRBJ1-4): DAGVTQSPTHLIKTRGQQVTLRCSPKSGHDTVSWYQQALGQGPQFIFQYYEEEERQRGNFPDRFSGHQFPNYSSELNVNALLLGDSALYLCASSLLGVSEKLFFGSGTQLSVL.

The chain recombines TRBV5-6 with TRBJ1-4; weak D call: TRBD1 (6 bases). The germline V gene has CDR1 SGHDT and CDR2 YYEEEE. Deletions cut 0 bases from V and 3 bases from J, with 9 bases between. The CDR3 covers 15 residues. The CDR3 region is CASSLVGQPNEKLFF. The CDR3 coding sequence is TGTGCCAGCAGCTTGGTAGGACAGCCTAATGAAAAACTGTTTTTT.

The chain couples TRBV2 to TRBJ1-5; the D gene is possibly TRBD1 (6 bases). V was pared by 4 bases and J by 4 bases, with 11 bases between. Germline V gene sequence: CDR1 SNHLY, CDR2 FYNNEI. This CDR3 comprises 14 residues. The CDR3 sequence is CASSGGQPNQPQHF. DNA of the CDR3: TGTGCCAGCAGTGGGGGGCAGCCGAATCAGCCCCAGCATTTT.

CDR3 in DNA: TGCGCCAGCAGCCTCTCCGGCCAGGGTTCCTACGAGCAGTACTTC. Encoded protein: CASSLSGQGSYEQYF. The chain combines TRBV4-1 with TRBJ2-7, with a possible D match to TRBD1 (5 bases). The V end was cut by 4 bases, the J end by 1 base, with 14 bases between. The CDR3 extends over 15 amino acids. Per germline, CDR1 MGHRA and CDR2 YSYEKL.